The 24 T cell receptor beta chains below were found in one sample sequenced in a study of blood T cell repertoires in COVID-19 (dated by TCRdb to about 2020). The library was obtained by the immunoSEQ multiplex PCR assay. Held by TCRdb, this immuneACCESS table contains in-frame sequences only and omits some clones. Under half of the omission traces to an unresolved V gene where checked; the cause of the rest is unknown. A total of some 500,000 clones appear in this sample, around 90% of them only once. The ten biggest clones cover 7.5% to 9.5% of the sample. The sequencing sample was made of peripheral blood. These receptor sequences come from a woman between 45 and 65 years old with COVID-19, enrolled during active disease.

The CDR3 region has the DNA TGTGCCAGCAGTTACACCCACCAGGGGTACACTGAAGCTTTCTTT. Encoded protein: CASSYTHQGYTEAFF. The rearrangement joins TRBV6-5 to TRBJ1-1, with D maybe TRBD1 (6 bases). The CDR3 runs to 15 residues. V lost 2 bases and J lost 3, with 13 bases in between. CDR1 is MNHEY and CDR2 is SVGAGI in the germline V gene.

The rearrangement joins TRBV19 to TRBJ1-2; unclear D gene. The CDR3 has 14 amino acids. In germline, CDR1 is LNHDA, CDR2 SQIVND (reference sequence). V was shortened by 2 bases and J by 4 bases, with 11 bases between the two germline ends. The chain's CDR3 is CASSISADPYGYTF. The CDR3 DNA reads TGTGCCAGTAGTATATCCGCAGATCCCTATGGCTACACCTTC.

The chain combines TRBV30 with TRBJ1-3; 8 positions match TRBD1. The germline gives CDR1 GTSNPN, CDR2 SVGIG (reference sequence). The CDR3 consists of 15 residues. Trimming at V came to 2 bases and at J to 2 bases, leaving 5 bases not matched to a gene. CDR3 sequence: CAWSTRTGPGNTIYF. CDR3 nucleotides: TGTGCCTGGAGTACCAGGACAGGGCCTGGAAACACCATATATTTT.

This rearrangement joins TRBV7-8 to TRBJ1-3; D gene unclear. The germline V and J ends were trimmed by 3 bases and 4 bases, with 7 bases remaining between them. This CDR3 contains 13 residues. Looked up from germline, CDR1 is SGHVS and CDR2 is FQNEAQ. The CDR3 sequence: CASSFEGGNTIYF. The CDR3 DNA reads as TGTGCCAGCAGCTTCGAGGGAGGAAACACCATATATTTT.

This clone appeared once. The chain is built from TRBV2 and TRBJ1-2; 8 bases match TRBD1. V shed 6 bases and J 3 bases; nucleotides not matched to a gene: 6. This CDR3 comprises 14 residues. Germline V gene sequence: CDR1 SNHLY, CDR2 FYNNEI. The CDR3 coding sequence is TGTGCCAGCAGAGGACAGGGACTTTACTATGGCTACACCTTC. Its translation is CASRGQGLYYGYTF.

This clone was seen a single time. The chain recombines TRBV13 with TRBJ2-1; 11 bases agree with TRBD2. CDR1 PRHDT and CDR2 FYEKMQ come from the germline V gene (reference sequence). J was trimmed by 6 bases and V by 3 bases; bases with no gene match: 4. The CDR3 runs 15 residues. This CDR3 reads CASSFIAGGLNEQFF. The CDR3 DNA sequence: TGTGCCAGCAGCTTTATAGCGGGGGGGCTCAATGAGCAGTTCTTC.

V and J are TRBV27 and TRBJ2-4; a possible D gene is TRBD1 (5 bases). The ends were cut back, 6 bases at V and 1 base at J, with 10 bases in the middle. The CDR3 loop spans 14 amino acids. Per germline, CDR1 MNHEY and CDR2 SMNVEV (reference sequence). As DNA, the CDR3 is TGTGCCAGCAGGACAGTCCCGGCCAAAAACATTCAGTACTTC. Its translation is CASRTVPAKNIQYF.

This clone was seen a few times. This rearrangement joins TRBV5-5 to TRBJ2-3; 10 bases map to TRBD1. The CDR3 is 15 residues long. CDR1 SGHKS and CDR2 YYEKEE come from the germline V gene (reference sequence). The trim removed 3 bases at V and 3 bases at J, leaving 4 bases unmatched. Here the CDR3 reads CASSSGTGETDTQYF. The CDR3 bases are TGTGCCAGCAGCTCAGGGACAGGGGAAACAGATACGCAGTATTTT.

The chain links TRBV6-1 to TRBJ1-1; D gene uncertain. V lost 3 bases, J lost 3 bases, and 14 bases lay in between. Looked up from germline, CDR1 is MNHNS and CDR2 is SASEGT. The CDR3 covers 15 residues. CDR3 DNA: TGTGCCAGCAGTGACGTTCCGAGCCTAGACACTGAAGCTTTCTTT. It codes for CASSDVPSLDTEAFF.

This chain joins TRBV30 and TRBJ1-2; D gene unclear. Per germline, CDR1 GTSNPN and CDR2 SVGIG (reference sequence). The V end was cut by 0 bases, the J end by 0 bases, with 11 bases between. CDR3 length: 15 residues. The CDR3 bases are TGTGCCTGGAGTGTAAAGGCTCAGGCTAACTATGGCTACACCTTC. This codes for CAWSVKAQANYGYTF.

This chain links TRBV20-1 with TRBJ1-2; possibly TRBD1 for D (5 bases). Looked up from germline, CDR1 is DFQATT and CDR2 is SNEGSKA (reference sequence). Trimming stripped 6 bases from V and 7 bases from J, with 12 bases between. The CDR3 extends over 11 amino acids. The CDR3 loop is CSAHGGSGYTF. The CDR3 DNA reads as TGCAGTGCCCACGGGGGGAGTGGCTACACCTTC.

This clone was recorded only once. The genes are TRBV2 and TRBJ1-5; possibly TRBD1 for D (5 bases). Trimming took off 6 bases at V and 2 bases at J, with 20 bases between the two ends. The CDR3 has 17 amino acids. Per germline, CDR1 SNHLY and CDR2 FYNNEI. The CDR3 sequence is CASSSPGGLFGNQPQHF. The CDR3 DNA reads as TGTGCCAGCAGCTCCCCTGGGGGGTTATTTGGCAATCAGCCCCAGCATTTT.

This rearrangement joins TRBV12-5 to TRBJ2-1, with 9 bases that match TRBD1. The CDR3 runs to 15 residues. V shed 6 bases and J 7 bases; nucleotides not matched to a gene: 10. Looked up from germline, CDR1 is LGHNT and CDR2 is FRNRAP. In nucleotides, the CDR3 is TGTGCTAGTGGCCCCGGGACAGGGCCCCCTAATGAGCAGTTCTTC. It is translated as CASGPGTGPPNEQFF.

This clone was detected once. This chain links TRBV9 with TRBJ1-5; 12 positions match TRBD1. Trimming took 7 bases from V and 7 from J; bases not matched to a gene: 6. Germline values: CDR1 SGDLS, CDR2 YYNGEE. This CDR3 spans 14 amino acids. DNA for the CDR3: TGTGCCAGCGCCGCCGGGACAGGGGGCCAGCCCCAGCATTTT. Translated: CASAAGTGGQPQHF. The variable domain in full, with the rest retrieved from reference TRBV9 and TRBJ1-5, is DSGVTQTPKHLITATGQRVTLRCSPRSGDLSVYWYQQSLDQGLQFLIQYYNGEERAKGNILERFSAQQFPDLHSELNLSSLELGDSALYFCASAAGTGGQPQHFGDGTRLSIL.

V is TRBV10-1 and J is TRBJ2-3, with TRBD2 matching 8 bases. The V gene's germline CDR1 is WNHNN and CDR2 SYGVQD (reference sequence). The CDR3 contains 13 residues. V was pared by 6 bases and J by 8 bases, with 7 bases of the junction left unmatched. The CDR3 DNA reads as TGCGCCAGCAGCCCCGGACTAGCTGGTACGCAGTATTTT. Its protein is CASSPGLAGTQYF.

J is TRBJ1-2 and V is TRBV28, with D hard to call. The V end was cut by 2 bases, the J end by 3 bases, with 7 bases between. The CDR3 spans 13 residues. Germline CDR1 and CDR2: MDHEN and SYDVKM. The CDR3 DNA sequence: TGTGCCAGCAGTTTAGGTGCGGACTATGGCTACACCTTC. This encodes CASSLGADYGYTF.

This rearrangement joins TRBV6-5 to TRBJ1-5, with 9 positions matching TRBD1. V dropped 4 bases and J dropped 12; count of bases not matched to a gene: 13. The CDR3 totals 15 residues. Germline CDR1 and CDR2: MNHEY and SVGAGI. CDR3: CASSFLRDRESLQHF. The CDR3 coding sequence is TGTGCCAGCAGTTTTCTAAGGGACAGGGAGTCCCTCCAGCATTTT.

This clone was detected only once. The rearrangement uses TRBV3-1 (or the pseudogene TRBV3-2) and TRBJ2-7; D remains ambiguous. Germline CDR1 LGHDT, CDR2 YNNKEL (reference sequence). The CDR3 has 13 residues. V lost 1 base and J 9 bases, leaving 13 bases between the germline ends. The CDR3: CASSQVPHEAQYF. For the CDR3, the DNA is TGTGCCAGCAGCCAAGTCCCACACGAGGCGCAGTACTTC.

The rearrangement uses TRBV2 and TRBJ2-7; D remains unclear. This CDR3 is 16 amino acids long. Germline lookup yields CDR1 SNHLY and CDR2 FYNNEI. Trimming cost V 0 bases and J 1 base, with 13 bases left between them. The CDR3 region is CASSEAPPRHSYEQYF. The CDR3 DNA sequence: TGTGCCAGCAGTGAAGCACCCCCCCGACATTCCTACGAGCAGTACTTC.

This clone was detected only once. The CDR3 DNA reads TGTGCCAGCGAGGGAGGCAGTCAGCCCGGGGAGCTGTTTTTT. Encoded protein: CASEGGSQPGELFF. The V gene is TRBV6-5, the J gene TRBJ2-2; D is perhaps TRBD2 (6 bases). V lost 8 bases and J 6 bases, leaving 16 bases between the germline ends. From germline, CDR1 is MNHEY and CDR2 SVGAGI. The CDR3 loop spans 14 amino acids.

V is TRBV4-1 and J is TRBJ2-7; D is unclear. This CDR3 has 13 amino acids. Germline values: CDR1 MGHRA, CDR2 YSYEKL. Trimming stripped 1 base from V and 3 bases from J, with 7 bases between. CDR3 sequence: CASSQVPGYEQYF. DNA of the CDR3: TGCGCCAGCAGCCAAGTACCGGGCTACGAGCAGTACTTC.

Concerning this clone itself: The sample carries other DNA sequences with the same CDR3. This rearrangement joins TRBV5-1 to TRBJ1-2, with TRBD1 identical over 8 bases. The CDR3 is 14 amino acids. The germline V gene has CDR1 SGHRS and CDR2 YFSETQ. V shed 4 bases and J 2 bases; nucleotides not matched to a gene: 4. The CDR3 region has the DNA TGCGCCAGCAGCCCTGGACAGGGAAACTATGGCTACACCTTC. Protein product: CASSPGQGNYGYTF.

This chain connects TRBV11-1 to TRBJ1-1; 11 bases are shared with TRBD1. Germline V gives CDR1 SGHAT, CDR2 FQDESV (reference sequence). V trimming: 5 bases; J trimming: 5 bases; junction bases outside the gene matches: 7. The CDR3 is made up of 15 amino acids. CDR3 DNA sequence: TGTGCCAGCAGCCCAGGACAGGGGGCTCGGACTGAAGCTTTCTTT. Translation gives CASSPGQGARTEAFF.

The chain joins TRBV5-4 to TRBJ1-1, with D possibly matching TRBD1 (5 bases). CDR3 length: 13 amino acids. V was pared by 0 bases and J by 4 bases, with 7 bases between. Germline lookup yields CDR1 SGHNT and CDR2 YYREEE (reference sequence). The CDR3 reads CASSLAGLTEAFF. In DNA form, the CDR3 reads TGTGCCAGCAGCTTGGCAGGGCTCACTGAAGCTTTCTTT.